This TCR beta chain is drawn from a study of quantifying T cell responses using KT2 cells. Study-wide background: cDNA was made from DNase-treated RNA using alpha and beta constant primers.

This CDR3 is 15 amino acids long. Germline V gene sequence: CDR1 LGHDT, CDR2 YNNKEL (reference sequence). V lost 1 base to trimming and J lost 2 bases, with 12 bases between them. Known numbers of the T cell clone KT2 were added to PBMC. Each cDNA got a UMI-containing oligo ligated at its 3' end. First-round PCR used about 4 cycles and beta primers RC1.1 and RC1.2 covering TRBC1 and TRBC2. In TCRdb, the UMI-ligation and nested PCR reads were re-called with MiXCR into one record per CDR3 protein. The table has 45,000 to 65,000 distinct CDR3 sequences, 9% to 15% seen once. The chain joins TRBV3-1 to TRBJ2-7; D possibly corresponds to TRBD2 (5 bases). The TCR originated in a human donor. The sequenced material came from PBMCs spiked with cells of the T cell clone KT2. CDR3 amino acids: CASSQVAGPTYEQYF. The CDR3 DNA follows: TGTGCCAGCAGCCAAGTGGCGGGCCCCACCTACGAGCAGTACTTC.